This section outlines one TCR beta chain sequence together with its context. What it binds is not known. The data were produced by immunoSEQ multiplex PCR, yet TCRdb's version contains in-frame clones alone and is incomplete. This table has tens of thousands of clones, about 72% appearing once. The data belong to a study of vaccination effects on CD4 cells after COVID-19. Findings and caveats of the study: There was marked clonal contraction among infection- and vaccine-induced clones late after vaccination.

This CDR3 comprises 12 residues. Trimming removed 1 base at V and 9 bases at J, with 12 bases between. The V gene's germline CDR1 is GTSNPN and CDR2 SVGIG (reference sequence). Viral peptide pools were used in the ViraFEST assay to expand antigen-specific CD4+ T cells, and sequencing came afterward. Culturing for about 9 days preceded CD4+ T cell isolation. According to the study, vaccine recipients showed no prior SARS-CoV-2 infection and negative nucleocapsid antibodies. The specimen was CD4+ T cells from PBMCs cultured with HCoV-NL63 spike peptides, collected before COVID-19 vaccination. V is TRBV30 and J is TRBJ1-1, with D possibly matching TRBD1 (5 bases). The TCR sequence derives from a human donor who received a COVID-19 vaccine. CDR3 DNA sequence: TGTGCCTGGAGTGATCAGGGTGATAAAGCTTTCTTT. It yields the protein CAWSDQGDKAFF.